Below, one T cell receptor beta chain is given with its context. These data are taken from a study of immune heterogeneity within non-small cell lung tumors. With 32 V and 13 J primers, multiplex PCR amplified the TCR beta CDR3. One entry per CDR3 protein, called by TCRdb with MiXCR from the multiplex PCR reads. This sample has about 11,000 distinct CDR3 sequences, with around 30% found just once. The starting template was genomic DNA from bulk tumor, approximately 630 ng per sample. Several biopsies were collected from each primary tumor during surgery. They were spaced as far apart as possible within the tumor mass. The study cohort was described as untreated, and its members had newly diagnosed non-small cell lung cancer. They went on to have curative surgery. The specimen was lung tumor tissue. The clonotype was recovered from a woman aged 45-60 years with non-small cell lung cancer.

The CDR3 DNA reads TGTGCCAGCAGCCCCGGACTGCAGAACACTGAAGCTTTCTTT. This codes for CASSPGLQNTEAFF. The V gene is TRBV7-9, the J gene TRBJ1-1, with D unclear. The CDR3 is 14 amino acids. Germline CDR1 SEHNR, CDR2 FQNEAQ (reference sequence). V gave up 5 bases and J gave up 1 base, with 11 bases separating them.